The clone carrying this T cell receptor beta chain was recorded many times. Amplified regions were TCR beta CDR3 sequences from RNA transcripts. TCR CDR3 underwent first-round RT-PCR with the HTBI primer set. TCRdb re-called the multiplex PCR reads with MiXCR, one entry per CDR3 protein. The profile shows hundreds of thousands of distinct CDR3 sequences, roughly a sixth of them singletons. This sample stems from a study of T cells in Graves' hyperthyroidism and ophthalmopathy. This CDR3 region has 13 residues. J gave up 4 bases and V 5 bases, and 4 bases lay outside the gene matches. The germline V gene has CDR1 MNHEY and CDR2 SMNVEV (reference sequence).

The specimen sequenced was blood. The sequence came from a woman aged 45-59 years with Graves' hyperthyroidism that later progressed to Graves' ophthalmopathy. The chain is built from TRBV27 and TRBJ2-7; 8 positions agree with TRBD1. CDR3 in DNA: TGTGCCAGCAGTCGGCAGGGGGCATACGAGCAGTACTTC. This sequence encodes CASSRQGAYEQYF.